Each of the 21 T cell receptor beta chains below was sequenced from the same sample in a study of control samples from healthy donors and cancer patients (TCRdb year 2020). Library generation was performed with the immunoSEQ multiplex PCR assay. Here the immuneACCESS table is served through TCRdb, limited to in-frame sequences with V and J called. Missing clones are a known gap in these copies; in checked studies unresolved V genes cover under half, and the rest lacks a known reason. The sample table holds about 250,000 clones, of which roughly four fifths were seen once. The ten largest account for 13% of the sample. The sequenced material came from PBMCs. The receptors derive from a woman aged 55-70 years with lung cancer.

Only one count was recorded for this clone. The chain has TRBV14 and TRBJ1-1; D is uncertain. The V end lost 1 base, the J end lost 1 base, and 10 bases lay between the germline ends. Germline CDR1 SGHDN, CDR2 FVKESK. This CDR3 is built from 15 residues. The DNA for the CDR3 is TGTGCCAGCAGCCAAGTGAGGTCGGGGAACACTGAAGCTTTCTTT. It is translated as CASSQVRSGNTEAFF.

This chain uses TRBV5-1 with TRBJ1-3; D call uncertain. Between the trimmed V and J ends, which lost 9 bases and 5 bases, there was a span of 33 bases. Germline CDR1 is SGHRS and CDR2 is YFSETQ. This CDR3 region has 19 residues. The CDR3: CANPNPGGSIKGGRNTIYF. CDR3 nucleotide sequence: TGCGCCAACCCAAATCCGGGAGGGAGTATTAAAGGCGGAAGAAACACCATATATTTT.

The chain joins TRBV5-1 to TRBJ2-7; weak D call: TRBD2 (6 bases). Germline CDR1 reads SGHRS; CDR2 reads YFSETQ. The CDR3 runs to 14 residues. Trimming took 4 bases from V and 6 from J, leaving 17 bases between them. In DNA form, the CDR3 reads TGCGCCAGCAGCATAGGGACGGCGGGGCTCGAGCAGTACTTC. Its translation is CASSIGTAGLEQYF.

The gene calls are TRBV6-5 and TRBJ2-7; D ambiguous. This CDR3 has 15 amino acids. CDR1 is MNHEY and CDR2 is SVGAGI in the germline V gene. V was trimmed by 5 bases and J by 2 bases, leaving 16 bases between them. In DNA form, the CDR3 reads TGTGCCAGCAGTATCGGACGGAGTTACACCTACGAGCAGTACTTC. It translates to CASSIGRSYTYEQYF.

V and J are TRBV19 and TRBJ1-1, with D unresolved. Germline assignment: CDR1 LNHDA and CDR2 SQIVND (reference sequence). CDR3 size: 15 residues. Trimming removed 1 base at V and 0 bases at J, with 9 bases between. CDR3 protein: CASSIGSVLNTEAFF. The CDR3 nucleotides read TGTGCCAGTAGTATAGGGTCGGTCTTGAACACTGAAGCTTTCTTT. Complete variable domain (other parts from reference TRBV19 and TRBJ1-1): DGGITQSPKYLFRKEGQNVTLSCEQNLNHDAMYWYRQDPGQGLRLIYYSQIVNDFQKGDIAEGYSVSREKKESFPLTVTSAQKNPTAFYLCASSIGSVLNTEAFFGQGTRLTVV.

CDR3 DNA sequence: TGTGCCAGCAGTCCAATTCAGGGGGCTGGGGCCAACGTCCTGACTTTC. It codes for CASSPIQGAGANVLTF. This rearrangement joins TRBV27 to TRBJ2-6; 7 nucleotides align to TRBD1. Trimming removed 5 bases from V and 2 bases from J; junction bases left unmatched: 6. In germline, CDR1 is MNHEY, CDR2 SMNVEV (reference sequence). The CDR3 contains 16 residues.

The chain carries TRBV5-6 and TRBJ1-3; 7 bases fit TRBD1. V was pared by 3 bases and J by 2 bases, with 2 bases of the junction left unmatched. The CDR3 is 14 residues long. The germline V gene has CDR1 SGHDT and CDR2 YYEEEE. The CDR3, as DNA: TGTGCCAGCAGCTCAAGGGGGCCTGGAAACACCATATATTTT. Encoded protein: CASSSRGPGNTIYF.

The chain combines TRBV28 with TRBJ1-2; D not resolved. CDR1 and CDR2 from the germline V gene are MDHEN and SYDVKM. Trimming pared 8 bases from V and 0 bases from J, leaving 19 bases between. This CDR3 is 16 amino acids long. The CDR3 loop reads CASLVPTGGANYGYTF. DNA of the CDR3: TGTGCCAGCCTCGTCCCCACCGGCGGGGCTAACTATGGCTACACCTTC.

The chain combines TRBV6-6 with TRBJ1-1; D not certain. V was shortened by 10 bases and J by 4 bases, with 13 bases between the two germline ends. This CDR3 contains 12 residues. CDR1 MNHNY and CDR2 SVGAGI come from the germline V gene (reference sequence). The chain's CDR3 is CATEDPSTEAFF. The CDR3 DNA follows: TGTGCCACGGAGGATCCGAGCACTGAAGCTTTCTTT.

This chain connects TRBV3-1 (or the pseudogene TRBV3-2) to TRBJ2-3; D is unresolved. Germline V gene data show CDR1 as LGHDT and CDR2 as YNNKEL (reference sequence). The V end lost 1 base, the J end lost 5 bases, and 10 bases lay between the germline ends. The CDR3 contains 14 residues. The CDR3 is CASSQVVQQDTQYF. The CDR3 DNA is TGTGCCAGCAGCCAAGTGGTCCAGCAAGATACGCAGTATTTT.

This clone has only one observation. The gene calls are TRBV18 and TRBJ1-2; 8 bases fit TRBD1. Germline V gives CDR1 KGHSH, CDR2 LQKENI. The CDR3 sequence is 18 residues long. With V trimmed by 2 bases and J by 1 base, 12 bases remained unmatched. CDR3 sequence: CASSPTLGQGELNYGYTF. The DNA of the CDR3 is TGTGCCAGCTCACCAACCCTTGGACAGGGCGAGCTTAACTATGGCTACACCTTC.

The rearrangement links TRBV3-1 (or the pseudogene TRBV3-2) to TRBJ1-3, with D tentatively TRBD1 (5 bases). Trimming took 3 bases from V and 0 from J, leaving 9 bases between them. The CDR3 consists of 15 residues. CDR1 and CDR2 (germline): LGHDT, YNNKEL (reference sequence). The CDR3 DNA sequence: TGTGCCAGCAGCCATCGACAGTACTCTGGAAACACCATATATTTT. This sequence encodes CASSHRQYSGNTIYF.

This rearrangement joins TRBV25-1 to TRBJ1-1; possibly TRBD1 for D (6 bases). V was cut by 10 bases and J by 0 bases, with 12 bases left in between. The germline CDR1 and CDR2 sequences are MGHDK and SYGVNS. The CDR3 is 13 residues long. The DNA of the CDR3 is TGTGCCACCACGGACAGCGTGAACACTGAAGCTTTCTTT. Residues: CATTDSVNTEAFF. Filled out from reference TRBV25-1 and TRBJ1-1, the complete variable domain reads EADIYQTPRYLVIGTGKKITLECSQTMGHDKMYWYQQDPGMELHLIHYSYGVNSTEKGDLSSESTVSRIRTEHFPLTLESARPSHTSQYLCATTDSVNTEAFFGQGTRLTVV.

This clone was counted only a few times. This CDR3 reads CASSPSGGSHEQYF. In nucleotides, the CDR3 is TGTGCCAGCAGCCCCAGCGGCGGGAGCCACGAGCAGTACTTC. This chain uses TRBV7-8 with TRBJ2-7, with 7 bases matching TRBD2. Germline V CDR1 and CDR2: SGHVS, FQNEAQ. V shed 5 bases, J shed 5 bases, and the junction held 9 bases outside the gene matches. The CDR3 length is 14 residues.

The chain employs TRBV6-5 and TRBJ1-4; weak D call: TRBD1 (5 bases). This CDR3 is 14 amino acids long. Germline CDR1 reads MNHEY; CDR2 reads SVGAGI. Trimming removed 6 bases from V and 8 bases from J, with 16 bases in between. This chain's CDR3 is CASRGIGEGEKLFF. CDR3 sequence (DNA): TGTGCCAGCAGAGGCATTGGGGAGGGGGAAAAACTGTTTTTT.

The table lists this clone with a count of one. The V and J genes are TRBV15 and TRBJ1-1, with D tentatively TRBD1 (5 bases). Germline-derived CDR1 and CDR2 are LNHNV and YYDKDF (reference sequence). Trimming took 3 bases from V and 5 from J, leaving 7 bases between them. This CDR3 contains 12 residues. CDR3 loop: CATSSRGTEAFF. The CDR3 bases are TGTGCCACCAGCAGTAGGGGTACTGAAGCTTTCTTT.

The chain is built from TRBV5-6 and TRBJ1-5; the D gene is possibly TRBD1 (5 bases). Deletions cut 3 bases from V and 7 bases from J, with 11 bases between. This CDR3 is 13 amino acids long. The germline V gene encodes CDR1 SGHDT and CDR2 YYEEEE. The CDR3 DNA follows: TGTGCCAGCAGCTGGGGGGGGAACCAGCCCCAGCATTTT. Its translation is CASSWGGNQPQHF.

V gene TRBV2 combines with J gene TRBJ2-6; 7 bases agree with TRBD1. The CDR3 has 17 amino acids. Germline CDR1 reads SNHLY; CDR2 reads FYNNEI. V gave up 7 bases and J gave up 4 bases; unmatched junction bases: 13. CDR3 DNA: TGTGCCAGCACTAAGGGGGCCAGAATAAGGGGGGCCAACGTCCTGACTTTC. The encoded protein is CASTKGARIRGANVLTF.

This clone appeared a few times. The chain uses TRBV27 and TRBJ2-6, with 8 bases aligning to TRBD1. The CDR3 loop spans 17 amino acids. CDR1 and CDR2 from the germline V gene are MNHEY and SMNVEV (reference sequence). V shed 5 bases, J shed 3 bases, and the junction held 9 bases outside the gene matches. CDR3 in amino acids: CASSPTGAKRGANVLTF. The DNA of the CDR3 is TGTGCCAGCAGTCCGACAGGGGCAAAGCGTGGGGCCAACGTCCTGACTTTC.

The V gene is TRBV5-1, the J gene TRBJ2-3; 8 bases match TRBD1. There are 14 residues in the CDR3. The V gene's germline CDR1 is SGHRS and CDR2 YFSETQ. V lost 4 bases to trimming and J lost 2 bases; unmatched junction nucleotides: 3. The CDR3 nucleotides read TGCGCCAGCAGCCTGGACAGGGTCACAGATACGCAGTATTTT. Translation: CASSLDRVTDTQYF.

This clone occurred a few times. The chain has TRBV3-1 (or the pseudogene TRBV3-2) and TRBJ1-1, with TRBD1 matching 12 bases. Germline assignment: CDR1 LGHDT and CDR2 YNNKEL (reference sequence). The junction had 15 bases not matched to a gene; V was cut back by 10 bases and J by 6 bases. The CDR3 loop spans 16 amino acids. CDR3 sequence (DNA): TGTGCCACCGAGCCCGGGACAGGGGGCAGGGGCGCTGAAGCTTTCTTT. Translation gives CATEPGTGGRGAEAFF.